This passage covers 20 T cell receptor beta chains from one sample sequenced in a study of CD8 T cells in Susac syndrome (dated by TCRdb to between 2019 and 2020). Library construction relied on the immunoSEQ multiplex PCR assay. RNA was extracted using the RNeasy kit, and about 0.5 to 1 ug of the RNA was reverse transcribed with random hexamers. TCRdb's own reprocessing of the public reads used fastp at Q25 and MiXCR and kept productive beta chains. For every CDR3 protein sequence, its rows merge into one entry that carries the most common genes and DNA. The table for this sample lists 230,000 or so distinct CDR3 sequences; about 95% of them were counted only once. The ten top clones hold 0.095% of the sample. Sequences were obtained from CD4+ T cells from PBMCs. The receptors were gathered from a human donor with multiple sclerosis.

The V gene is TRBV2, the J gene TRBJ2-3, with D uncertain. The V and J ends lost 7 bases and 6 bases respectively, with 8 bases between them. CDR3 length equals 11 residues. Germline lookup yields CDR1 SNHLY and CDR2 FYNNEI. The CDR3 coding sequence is TGTGCCAGCACCCAACGGGATACGCAGTATTTT. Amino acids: CASTQRDTQYF.

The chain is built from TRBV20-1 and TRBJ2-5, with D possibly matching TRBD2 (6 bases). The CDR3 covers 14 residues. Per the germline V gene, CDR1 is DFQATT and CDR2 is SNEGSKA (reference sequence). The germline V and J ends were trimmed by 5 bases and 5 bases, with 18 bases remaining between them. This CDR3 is CSALAGTRRETQYF. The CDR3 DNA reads TGCAGTGCTCTCGCCGGGACTCGGAGGGAGACCCAGTACTTC.

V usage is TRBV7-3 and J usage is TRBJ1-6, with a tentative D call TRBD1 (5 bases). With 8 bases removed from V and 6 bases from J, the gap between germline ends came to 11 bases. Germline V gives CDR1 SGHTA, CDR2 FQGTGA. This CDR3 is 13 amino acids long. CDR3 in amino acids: CASSLGGNSPLHF. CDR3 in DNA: TGTGCCAGCTCCCTTGGGGGTAATTCACCCCTCCACTTT.

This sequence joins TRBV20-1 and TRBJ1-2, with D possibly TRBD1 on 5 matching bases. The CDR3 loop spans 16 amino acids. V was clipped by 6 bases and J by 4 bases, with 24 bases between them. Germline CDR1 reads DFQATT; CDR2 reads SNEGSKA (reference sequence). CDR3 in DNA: TGCAGTGCAACCCCAGGGATCCGAACGCAGTCCTATGGCTACACCTTC. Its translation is CSATPGIRTQSYGYTF.

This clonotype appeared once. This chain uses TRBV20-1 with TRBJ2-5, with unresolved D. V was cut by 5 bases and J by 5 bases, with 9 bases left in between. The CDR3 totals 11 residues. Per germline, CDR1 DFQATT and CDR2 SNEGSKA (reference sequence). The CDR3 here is CSAGYPETQYF. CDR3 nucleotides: TGCAGTGCTGGATACCCTGAGACCCAGTACTTC.

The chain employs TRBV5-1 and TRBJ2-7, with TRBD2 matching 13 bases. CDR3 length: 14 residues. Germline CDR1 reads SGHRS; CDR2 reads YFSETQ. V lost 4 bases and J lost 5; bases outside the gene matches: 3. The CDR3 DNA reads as TGCGCCAGCAGCCAGGGGACTAGCGGGGACGAGCAGTACTTC. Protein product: CASSQGTSGDEQYF.

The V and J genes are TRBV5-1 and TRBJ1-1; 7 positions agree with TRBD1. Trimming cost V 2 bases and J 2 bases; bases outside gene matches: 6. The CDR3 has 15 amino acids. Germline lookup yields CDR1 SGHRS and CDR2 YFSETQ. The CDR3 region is CASSLEGGINTEAFF. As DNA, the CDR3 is TGCGCCAGCAGCTTAGAAGGGGGCATCAACACTGAAGCTTTCTTT.

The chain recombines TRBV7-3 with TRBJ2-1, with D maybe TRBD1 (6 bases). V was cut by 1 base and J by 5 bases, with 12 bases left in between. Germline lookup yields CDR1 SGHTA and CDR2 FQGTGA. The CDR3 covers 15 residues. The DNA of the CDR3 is TGTGCCAGCAGCTTAAGCCGGGACAACAACAATGAGCAGTTCTTC. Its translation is CASSLSRDNNNEQFF.

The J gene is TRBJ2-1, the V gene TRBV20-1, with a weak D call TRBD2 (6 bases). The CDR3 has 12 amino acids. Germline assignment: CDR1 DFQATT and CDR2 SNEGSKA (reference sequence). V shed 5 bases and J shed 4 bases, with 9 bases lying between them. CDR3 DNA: TGCAGTGCTCGGGACTTTTACAATGAGCAGTTCTTC. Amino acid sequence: CSARDFYNEQFF.

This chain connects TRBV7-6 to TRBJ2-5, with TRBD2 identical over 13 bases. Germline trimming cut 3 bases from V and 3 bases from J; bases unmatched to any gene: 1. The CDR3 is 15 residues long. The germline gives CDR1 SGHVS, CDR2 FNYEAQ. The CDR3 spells CASSLGTSGKETQYF. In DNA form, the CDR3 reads TGTGCCAGCAGCTTGGGGACTAGCGGGAAAGAGACCCAGTACTTC. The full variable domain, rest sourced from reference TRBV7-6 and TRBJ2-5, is GAGVSQSPRYKVTKRGQDVALRCDPISGHVSLYWYRQALGQGPEFLTYFNYEAQQDKSGLPNDRFSAERPEGSISTLTIQRTEQRDSAMYRCASSLGTSGKETQYFGPGTRLLVL.

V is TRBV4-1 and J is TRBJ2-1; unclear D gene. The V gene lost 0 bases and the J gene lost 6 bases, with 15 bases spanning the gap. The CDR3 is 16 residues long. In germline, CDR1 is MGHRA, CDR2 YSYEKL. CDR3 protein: CASSQDTSAAGNEQFF. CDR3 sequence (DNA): TGCGCCAGCAGCCAAGACACCTCTGCGGCCGGCAATGAGCAGTTCTTC.

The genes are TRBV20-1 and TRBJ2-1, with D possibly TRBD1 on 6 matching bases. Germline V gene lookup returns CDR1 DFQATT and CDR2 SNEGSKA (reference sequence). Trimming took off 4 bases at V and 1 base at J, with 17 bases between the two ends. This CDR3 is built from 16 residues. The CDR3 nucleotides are TGCAGTGCTATCCCCATTCTCCAGGGGTCCTACAATGAGCAGTTCTTC. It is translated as CSAIPILQGSYNEQFF.

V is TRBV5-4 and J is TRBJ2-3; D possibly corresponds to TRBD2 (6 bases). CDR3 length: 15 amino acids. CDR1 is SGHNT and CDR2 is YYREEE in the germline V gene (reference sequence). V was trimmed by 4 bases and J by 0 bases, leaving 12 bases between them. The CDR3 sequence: CASSDSGTSTDTQYF. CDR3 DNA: TGTGCCAGCAGCGATTCCGGGACTAGCACAGATACGCAGTATTTT.

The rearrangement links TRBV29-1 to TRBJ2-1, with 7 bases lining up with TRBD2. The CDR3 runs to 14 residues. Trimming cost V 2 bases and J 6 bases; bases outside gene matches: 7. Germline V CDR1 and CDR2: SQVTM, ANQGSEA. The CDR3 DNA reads TGCAGCGTTGAACTTATGCGGGAGAGCAATGAGCAGTTCTTC. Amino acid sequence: CSVELMRESNEQFF.

The CDR3 coding sequence is TGCAGCGGATACAGGGGAAACACTGAAGCTTTCTTT. This sequence encodes CSGYRGNTEAFF. V gene TRBV29-1 combines with J gene TRBJ1-1, with 7 bases matching TRBD1. The CDR3 is 12 residues long. V trimming: 7 bases; J trimming: 2 bases; junction bases outside the gene matches: 4. CDR1 is SQVTM and CDR2 is ANQGSEA in the germline V gene.

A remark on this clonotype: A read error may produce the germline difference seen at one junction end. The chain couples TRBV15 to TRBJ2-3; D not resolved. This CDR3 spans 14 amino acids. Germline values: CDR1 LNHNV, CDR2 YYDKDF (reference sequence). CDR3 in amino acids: CATSPAGSADTQFF. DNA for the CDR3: TGTGCCACCAGCCCCGCCGGGTCGGCAGATACGCAGTTTTTT.

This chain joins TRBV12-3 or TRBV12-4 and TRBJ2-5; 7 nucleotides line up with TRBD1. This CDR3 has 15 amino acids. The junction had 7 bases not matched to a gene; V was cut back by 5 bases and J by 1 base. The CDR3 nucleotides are TGTGCCAGCAGTCCAAGGGACAGTCCCCAAGAGACCCAGTACTTC. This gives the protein CASSPRDSPQETQYF.

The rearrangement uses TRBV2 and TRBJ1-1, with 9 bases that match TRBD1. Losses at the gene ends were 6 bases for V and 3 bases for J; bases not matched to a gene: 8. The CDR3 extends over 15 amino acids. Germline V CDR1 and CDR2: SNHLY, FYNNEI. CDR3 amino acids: CASSLLQGAHTEAFF. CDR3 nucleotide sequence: TGTGCCAGCAGCCTGTTACAGGGGGCTCACACTGAAGCTTTCTTT.

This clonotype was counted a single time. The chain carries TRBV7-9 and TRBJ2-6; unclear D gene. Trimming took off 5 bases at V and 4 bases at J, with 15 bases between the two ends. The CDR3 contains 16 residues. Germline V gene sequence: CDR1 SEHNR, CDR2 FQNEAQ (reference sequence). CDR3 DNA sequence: TGTGCCAGCAGCCCCTCCCTGTCTAAAGGGGCCAACGTCCTGACTTTC. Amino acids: CASSPSLSKGANVLTF.

CDR3 nucleotides: TGTGCCAGCAGTGAAGCCGGACGGGGACCCTACGAGCAGTACTTC. The encoded protein is CASSEAGRGPYEQYF. The rearrangement links TRBV6-1 to TRBJ2-7; D may correspond to TRBD1 or TRBD2 (5 bases each). CDR3 size: 15 residues. Germline V gene lookup returns CDR1 MNHNS and CDR2 SASEGT. V gave up 0 bases and J gave up 2 bases, with 11 bases separating them.